The clone carrying this T cell receptor beta chain was picked up a small number of times. MiXCR, run by TCRdb on the RT-PCR reads, gives a single entry per CDR3 protein. Of over 200,000 distinct CDR3 sequences in the sample, 35% to 45% were seen once. The sample is drawn from a study of patients and donors after allogeneic stem cell transplantation. This TCR was recovered from a human donor who was either an allogeneic HSCT recipient or a stem cell or donor lymphocyte infusion donor (not recorded which). It is not recorded whose cells these are; they may come from a transplant donor. The sample taken for sequencing was blood, either unsorted or a sorted T cell fraction (not recorded which).

Here the CDR3 reads CASSADGGRGTEAFF. In DNA, the CDR3 is TGTGCCAGCAGCGCGGACGGCGGGCGCGGCACTGAAGCTTTCTTT. The V and J genes are TRBV9 and TRBJ1-1, with D unresolved. CDR3 length equals 15 residues. The germline V gene has CDR1 SGDLS and CDR2 YYNGEE. Trimming cost V 3 bases and J 4 bases, with 16 bases left between them.